These 23 T cell receptor beta chains share one sample of origin, sequenced in a study of Graves' ophthalmopathy and Graves' hyperthyroidism. From RNA, the CDR3 regions of TCR beta chains were amplified and sequenced. First-round RT-PCR relied on HTBI primers, and a second-round multiplex PCR came next. TCRdb passed the multiplex PCR reads through MiXCR, listing each CDR3 protein once. Altogether approximately 1.2 million distinct CDR3 sequences are present, about 40% being singletons, with the ten largest covering 8.5% to 14%. Sequenced: peripheral blood or thyroid tissue (not recorded which). These receptors were collected from an adult man with Graves' hyperthyroidism.

Comments on this clonotype: It may be a read error: a sequence one base away is much more abundant. This chain connects TRBV7-3 to TRBJ2-7; maybe TRBD2 (6 bases). There are 14 residues in the CDR3. V lost 5 bases, J lost 5 bases, and 16 bases lay in between. From germline, CDR1 is SGHTA and CDR2 FQGTGA. In DNA form, the CDR3 reads TGTGCCAGCAGCGACGGGAGAGGGTCTAACGAGCAGTACTTC. It is translated as CASSDGRGSNEQYF.

This sequence joins TRBV7-9 and TRBJ2-7, with D possibly TRBD2 on 5 matching bases. Germline CDR1 SEHNR, CDR2 FQNEAQ (reference sequence). This CDR3 is 15 amino acids long. V was trimmed by 5 bases and J by 2 bases, leaving 16 bases between them. This CDR3 reads CASSLDSSVAYEQYF. CDR3 DNA: TGTGCCAGCAGCCTGGACTCCTCGGTAGCCTACGAGCAGTACTTC.

This clonotype was observed many times. The chain is built from TRBV10-3 and TRBJ2-2; 9 bases align to TRBD2. V shed 4 bases and J 4 bases; nucleotides not matched to a gene: 4. The length of the CDR3 is 15 residues. Germline assignment: CDR1 ENHRY and CDR2 SYGVKD. CDR3 protein: CAISGPREGTGELFF. The CDR3 DNA is TGTGCCATCAGTGGGCCGCGGGAGGGCACCGGGGAGCTGTTTTTT.

This clonotype was counted only a few times. The V gene is TRBV6-4, the J gene TRBJ1-2; no firm D call. Germline V gives CDR1 MRHNA, CDR2 SNTAGT. The CDR3 runs 11 residues. The V end was cut by 4 bases, the J end by 8 bases, with 8 bases between. CDR3 residues: CASSASRGYTF. In nucleotides, the CDR3 is TGTGCCAGCAGTGCCTCAAGGGGCTACACCTTC.

The rearrangement links TRBV6-5 to TRBJ2-2; D possibly corresponds to TRBD2 (7 bases). This CDR3 region has 14 residues. The V end was cut by 5 bases, the J end by 6 bases, with 13 bases between. From germline, CDR1 is MNHEY and CDR2 SVGAGI. The CDR3 sequence is CASSVREGAGELFF. The CDR3 DNA is TGTGCCAGCAGTGTCAGGGAGGGGGCCGGGGAGCTGTTTTTT.

A remark on this clonotype: This could be a read error, since a much larger clone is one nucleotide away. Lacking the conserved final phenylalanine or tryptophan, this CDR3 likely reflects a read error. The chain recombines TRBV20-1 with TRBJ1-2; no reliable D call. Germline V gene lookup returns CDR1 DFQATT and CDR2 SNEGSKA (reference sequence). CDR3 length equals 13 residues. The CDR3 DNA reads as TGCAGCCCATCCGGCCACGATAACTATGGCTACACCCTC. Residues: CSPSGHDNYGYTL.

Points on this clonotype: The CDR3 end shows no conserved phenylalanine or tryptophan, and so a read error is likely. This chain links TRBV19 with TRBJ2-7; tentatively, D is TRBD1 (6 bases). Trimming removed 7 bases from V and 0 bases from J, with 22 bases in between. The CDR3 extends over 17 amino acids. In germline, CDR1 is LNHDA, CDR2 SQIVND (reference sequence). CDR3 residues: CASTIRWAGENSYEQYL. Here the CDR3 DNA reads TGTGCCAGTACTATCAGGTGGGCAGGGGAGAACTCCTACGAGCAGTACCTC.

This clonotype has a single count. Just one base apart from a much larger clone, this may be a read error. The rearrangement uses TRBV7-8 and TRBJ1-2, with TRBD1 identical over 9 bases. The V and J ends lost 5 bases and 8 bases, in that order; junction bases with no gene match: 21. This CDR3 contains 18 residues. Per germline, CDR1 SGHVS and CDR2 FQNEAQ. The CDR3 nucleotides read TGTGCCAGCAGCCTTACCCGTGAGACTGACAGGGGGTCGGGAGGCTACACCTTC. Translating it yields CASSLTRETDRGSGGYTF.

This clonotype was seen many times. V gene TRBV19 combines with J gene TRBJ2-6, with D perhaps matching TRBD1 (6 bases). V gave up 3 bases and J gave up 1 base, with 7 bases separating them. The length of the CDR3 is 15 residues. Germline lookup yields CDR1 LNHDA and CDR2 SQIVND (reference sequence). CDR3 in DNA: TGTGCCAGTAGTATCGACAGGTCTGGGGCCAACGTCCTGACTTTC. Its protein is CASSIDRSGANVLTF.

Worth noting for this clonotype: A much larger clone sits a single nucleotide away, making a read error possible. The chain recombines TRBV20-1 with TRBJ1-5, with D possibly TRBD1 on 5 matching bases. The V and J ends lost 5 bases and 6 bases respectively, with 11 bases between them. The CDR3 is 12 residues long. Germline V lookup: CDR1 DFQATT, CDR2 SNEGSKA (reference sequence). CDR3 protein: CSACRVGQPQHF. The DNA of the CDR3 is TGCAGTGCTTGCAGGGTTGGTCAGCCCCAGCATTTT.

The V and J genes are TRBV2 and TRBJ2-2, with D possibly being TRBD1 (5 bases). The germline V and J ends were trimmed by 6 bases and 5 bases, with 10 bases remaining between them. The CDR3 spans 13 residues. CDR1 is SNHLY, CDR2 FYNNEI, per germline. Here the CDR3 DNA reads TGTGCCAGCAGGACAGTTTTTACCGGGGAGCTGTTTTTT. Translating gives CASRTVFTGELFF.

This clonotype was seen many times. The chain carries TRBV20-1 and TRBJ1-2; 7 nucleotides align to TRBD1. The junction had 7 bases not matched to a gene; V was cut back by 3 bases and J by 3 bases. The germline V gene encodes CDR1 DFQATT and CDR2 SNEGSKA (reference sequence). The CDR3 totals 14 residues. The CDR3 nucleotides are TGCAGTGCTAGGCGGGACAGAGAATACTATGGCTACACCTTC. Encoded protein: CSARRDREYYGYTF.

This clonotype was counted many times. The chain couples TRBV2 to TRBJ1-1, with a weak D call TRBD1 (5 bases). V lost 2 bases and J 6 bases, leaving 19 bases between the germline ends. The CDR3 extends over 16 amino acids. In germline, CDR1 is SNHLY, CDR2 FYNNEI. CDR3 sequence (DNA): TGTGCCAGCAGTGAATGGGACTTGGGGGGAATGGCTGAAGCTTTCTTT. It translates to CASSEWDLGGMAEAFF.

The CDR3 loop is CASSQGRDRDTGELFF. Written as DNA, the CDR3 is TGCGCCAGCAGCCAAGGCAGGGATCGCGACACCGGGGAGCTGTTTTTT. V is TRBV4-3 and J is TRBJ2-2; the D gene is possibly TRBD1 (5 bases). Germline V gene data show CDR1 as LGHNA and CDR2 as YSLEER. V lost 1 base and J 3 bases, leaving 12 bases between the germline ends. The CDR3 sequence is 16 residues long.

Of note for this clonotype: This could be a read error, since a much larger clone is one nucleotide away. In DNA form, the CDR3 reads TGTGCCGGCAGTTTAGAGCCTGTCACCCTCCACTTT. Translated: CAGSLEPVTLHF. The chain has TRBV12-5 and TRBJ1-6; D not resolved. The CDR3 length is 12 residues. Germline V gives CDR1 LGHNT, CDR2 FRNRAP.

The J gene is TRBJ1-5, the V gene TRBV20-1; D call uncertain. V lost 6 bases to trimming and J lost 1 base, with 10 bases between them. Germline values: CDR1 DFQATT, CDR2 SNEGSKA (reference sequence). This CDR3 is built from 13 residues. The CDR3 is CSAQRHSNQPQHF. The DNA of the CDR3 is TGCAGTGCCCAGAGACACAGCAATCAGCCCCAGCATTTT.

This clonotype was recorded at least ten times. In DNA form, the CDR3 reads TGTGCCAGCAGTTACTCGCCGGACAGTCTGGATGGCTACACCTTC. Protein sequence: CASSYSPDSLDGYTF. The chain recombines TRBV6-6 with TRBJ1-2; possible D gene TRBD1, 6 bases. CDR3 length: 15 residues. CDR1 and CDR2 (germline): MNHNY, SVGAGI (reference sequence). The ends were cut back, 0 bases at V and 6 bases at J, with 14 bases in the middle.

The chain uses TRBV7-6 and TRBJ1-5; D is unresolved. This CDR3 has 16 residues. Per the germline V gene, CDR1 is SGHVS and CDR2 is FNYEAQ. Trimming cost V 5 bases and J 11 bases, with 25 bases left between them. This chain's CDR3 is CASSARGILVGETQHF. The CDR3 coding sequence is TGTGCCAGCAGCGCCCGAGGGATATTGGTCGGGGAGACCCAGCATTTT.

This clonotype was seen at least ten times. The chain carries TRBV2 and TRBJ1-6, with 7 nucleotides matching TRBD1. The CDR3 totals 14 residues. Germline V gives CDR1 SNHLY, CDR2 FYNNEI. Trimming removed 6 bases from V and 7 bases from J; junction bases left unmatched: 6. DNA for the CDR3: TGTGCCAGCAGGTTCGGACAGGAGAATTCACCCCTCCACTTT. Its translation is CASRFGQENSPLHF. Full variable domain (rest looked up from reference TRBV2 and TRBJ1-6): EPEVTQTPSHQVTQMGQEVILRCVPISNHLYFYWYRQILGQKVEFLVSFYNNEISEKSEIFDDQFSVERPDGSNFTLKIRSTKLEDSAMYFCASRFGQENSPLHFGNGTRLTVT.

As concerns this clonotype: The junction shows a germline mismatch at one end, possibly a read error. In nucleotides, the CDR3 is TGCGCCAGCAGCCAAGATGTTGGACCCTACTCTGGAAACGCCATATATTTT. It codes for CASSQDVGPYSGNAIYF. The chain couples TRBV4-3 to TRBJ1-3; no clear D. CDR3 length: 17 amino acids. CDR1 and CDR2 (germline): LGHNA, YSLEER.

As for this clonotype: A clone one base away is much larger, so this may be a read error. This chain joins TRBV7-8 and TRBJ2-2; TRBD1 agrees at 8 bases. The germline V gene encodes CDR1 SGHVS and CDR2 FQNEAQ. CDR3 length: 14 amino acids. The CDR3 bases are TGTGCCAGCAGCTCCAGGACAGGGTCGACGGAGCCGTTTTTT. This encodes CASSSRTGSTEPFF.

This clonotype showed up just once. The chain has TRBV10-3 and TRBJ2-5; tentative D call: TRBD1 (6 bases). Germline CDR1 and CDR2: ENHRY and SYGVKD. V dropped 11 bases and J dropped 3 bases, with 19 bases sitting between them. The CDR3 length is 14 residues. CDR3 sequence: CAAEPDSFEETQYF. DNA for the CDR3: TGTGCCGCCGAGCCGGACAGTTTTGAAGAGACCCAGTACTTC.

The gene calls are TRBV20-1 and TRBJ2-7; perhaps D is TRBD1 or TRBD2 (5 bases each). The CDR3 spans 14 residues. Trimming stripped 4 bases from V and 3 bases from J, with 16 bases between. Per germline, CDR1 DFQATT and CDR2 SNEGSKA (reference sequence). CDR3 protein: CSAMGPGNYYEQYF. In DNA form, the CDR3 reads TGCAGTGCTATGGGGCCGGGAAACTACTACGAGCAGTACTTC.